These 10 T cell receptor beta chains were sequenced from one sample in a study of identical twins. Each CDR3 protein is one row after TCRdb ran MiXCR on the 5' RACE reads. The repertoire includes some 690,000 distinct CDR3 sequences, around 20% of them detected once, and about 4.3% sits in the top ten. This same sample was also taken into another study, of T cells expressing NK-cell markers.

Sequencing input: PBMCs. Source of these receptors: a young woman in good health.

This chain links TRBV5-1 with TRBJ2-3, with D possibly matching TRBD1 (5 bases). Germline V lookup: CDR1 SGHRS, CDR2 YFSETQ. Trimming took off 0 bases at V and 5 bases at J, with 10 bases between the two ends. The CDR3 runs 14 residues. The CDR3 region is CASSLVGQGDTQYF. The DNA for the CDR3 is TGCGCCAGCAGCTTGGTTGGGCAGGGAGATACGCAGTATTTT. The variable domain in full, with the rest retrieved from reference TRBV5-1 and TRBJ2-3, is KAGVTQTPRYLIKTRGQQVTLSCSPISGHRSVSWYQQTPGQGLQFLFEYFSETQRNKGNFPGRFSGRQFSNSRSEMNVSTLELGDSALYLCASSLVGQGDTQYFGPGTRLTVL.

This clonotype appeared a few times. This chain joins TRBV9 and TRBJ2-7; 8 positions match TRBD1. Germline V gene sequence: CDR1 SGDLS, CDR2 YYNGEE. J gave up 9 bases and V 2 bases, and 13 bases lay outside the gene matches. The length of the CDR3 is 15 residues. The CDR3 sequence: CASSVGTGPLRGQYF. The CDR3 DNA follows: TGTGCCAGCAGCGTTGGGACAGGTCCCCTTCGAGGGCAGTACTTC.

This clonotype appeared a few times. V gene TRBV5-1 combines with J gene TRBJ1-1; 9 bases are a match to TRBD1. Germline CDR1 reads SGHRS; CDR2 reads YFSETQ. The CDR3 has 14 amino acids. After removal of 6 bases from V and 4 bases from J, the junction contained 7 bases not matched to a gene. The CDR3 region is CASTRTGVGTEAFF. For the CDR3, the DNA is TGCGCCAGCACGCGGACAGGGGTGGGCACTGAAGCTTTCTTT. The entire variable domain, with the rest obtained from reference TRBV5-1 and TRBJ1-1, is as follows: KAGVTQTPRYLIKTRGQQVTLSCSPISGHRSVSWYQQTPGQGLQFLFEYFSETQRNKGNFPGRFSGRQFSNSRSEMNVSTLELGDSALYLCASTRTGVGTEAFFGQGTRLTVV.

This chain connects TRBV7-2 to TRBJ2-5; 10 bases are a match to TRBD2. The CDR3 runs to 15 residues. V was clipped by 5 bases and J by 5 bases; unmatched bases: 8. Germline values: CDR1 SGHTA, CDR2 FQGNSA. CDR3 sequence reads: CASSERPSGSETQYF. CDR3 coding DNA: TGTGCCAGCAGCGAACGTCCTAGCGGGAGTGAGACCCAGTACTTC.

V and J are TRBV27 and TRBJ2-7; 11 bases fit TRBD1. Germline V gene sequence: CDR1 MNHEY, CDR2 SMNVEV (reference sequence). Unmatched junction bases numbered 7, after V lost 2 bases and J lost 4 bases. The CDR3 extends over 16 amino acids. The DNA for the CDR3 is TGTGCCAGCAGTTTACTTGGGACAGGGGGGGGATACGAGCAGTACTTC. This gives the protein CASSLLGTGGGYEQYF.

The sample holds many counts of this clonotype. V gene TRBV15 combines with J gene TRBJ2-5, with TRBD2 matching 7 bases. CDR1 is LNHNV, CDR2 YYDKDF, per germline (reference sequence). V lost 5 bases and J lost 1; bases outside the gene matches: 7. CDR3 length equals 15 residues. CDR3 DNA: TGTGCCACCAGCGGCCGACTAGCCATCCAAGAGACCCAGTACTTC. Amino acid sequence: CATSGRLAIQETQYF.

The chain recombines TRBV20-1 with TRBJ2-1; a weak D match, TRBD1 (6 bases). This CDR3 contains 15 residues. V lost 4 bases to trimming and J lost 8 bases, with 21 bases between them. Germline V lookup: CDR1 DFQATT, CDR2 SNEGSKA (reference sequence). The CDR3 DNA is TGCAGTGCTATATCAAACCATCACAGGGCCTATGAGCAGTTCTTC. It yields the protein CSAISNHHRAYEQFF.

Many counts were recorded for this clonotype. V usage is TRBV4-1 and J usage is TRBJ2-3, with unresolved D. Trimming left V 3 bases short and J 1 base short, with 5 bases between. The CDR3 runs 13 residues. Germline-derived CDR1 and CDR2 are MGHRA and YSYEKL. CDR3 bases: TGCGCCAGCAGCCAGACGGGCACAGATACGCAGTATTTT. This translates into CASSQTGTDTQYF.

V is TRBV9 and J is TRBJ2-7; D possibly corresponds to TRBD2 (6 bases). The CDR3 length is 15 residues. Trimming stripped 2 bases from V and 3 bases from J, with 15 bases between. Germline CDR1 is SGDLS and CDR2 is YYNGEE. The CDR3 is CASSVRRGKVYEQYF. The CDR3 DNA is TGTGCCAGCAGCGTTAGGAGGGGAAAGGTCTACGAGCAGTACTTC.

The chain has TRBV6-4 and TRBJ2-5, with D maybe TRBD2 (7 bases). The germline V gene encodes CDR1 MRHNA and CDR2 SNTAGT. Trimming removed 5 bases at V and 5 bases at J, with 15 bases between. The CDR3 has 14 residues. CDR3 residues: CASSPNGGPETQYF. As DNA, the CDR3 is TGTGCCAGCAGTCCCAACGGGGGGCCGGAGACCCAGTACTTC.